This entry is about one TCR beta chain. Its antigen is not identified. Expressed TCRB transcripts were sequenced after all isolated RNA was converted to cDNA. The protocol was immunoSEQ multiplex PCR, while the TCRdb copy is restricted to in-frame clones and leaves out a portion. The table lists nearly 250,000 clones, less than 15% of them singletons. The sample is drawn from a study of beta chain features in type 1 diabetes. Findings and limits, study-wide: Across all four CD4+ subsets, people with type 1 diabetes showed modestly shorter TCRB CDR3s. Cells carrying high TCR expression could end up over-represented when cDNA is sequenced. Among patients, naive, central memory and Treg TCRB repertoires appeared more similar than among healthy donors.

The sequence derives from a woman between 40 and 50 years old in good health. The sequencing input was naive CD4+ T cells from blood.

The CDR3 DNA is TGCGCCAGCAGCTTGGGCGGACAGGGGAACCTCTACGAGCAGTACTTC. Protein sequence: CASSLGGQGNLYEQYF. This chain links TRBV5-1 with TRBJ2-7, with 9 bases identical to TRBD1. The CDR3 is 16 residues long. CDR1 and CDR2 from the germline V gene are SGHRS and YFSETQ. V trimming: 0 bases; J trimming: 3 bases; junction bases outside the gene matches: 7.